The present TCR beta chain was sequenced within a study of blood T cell repertoires in COVID-19 (TCRdb year 2020). The study in broad terms: Samples from collaborators originated in the United States, Italy and Spain and spanned both the acute and convalescent phases of COVID-19. Where available, HLA class I and class II types were obtained from metadata supplied by the sample provider rather than from assay-based typing. Samples came from the ongoing ImmuneRACE study (first 160 participants) plus 1,254 subjects from 6 global collaborators. Nearly every sample came with metadata listing a de-identified subject ID, COVID-19 status, age in years and sex. The repertoires were released in a freely available public database meant as a resource for research on the immune response to SARS-CoV-2. Deeply sampled blood TCRbeta repertoires from subjects exposed to, actively infected with, or recovered from COVID-19 were included in the dataset. The prospective study material was composed of cDNA or gDNA derived from T cells, B-cell-depleted T cells, or PBMCs. Points the paper makes about the study in general: The amount of clinical and demographic metadata varied by source and participant and was provided uncurated.

With regard to this clone: Its antigen remains unidentified. Base qualities are missing; no much larger clone stands one base away.

The collaborating institutions used their own protocols to collect whole blood in K2EDTA tubes. For TCRbeta analysis, collaborators shipped samples in one of three forms: frozen whole blood, isolated PBMCs, or DNA extracted from either of those sample types. CDR1 KGHSH and CDR2 LQKENI are derived from the germline V gene. Spanning cysteine to phenylalanine, the CDR3 consists of 16 amino acids. The only DNA kept is the CDR3, 48 bases in frame from the first base. V gives up 6 bases and J gives up 0 bases, and the segment between their germline ends measures 15 bases. TCRbeta CDR3 regions were amplified from genomic DNA by means of the immunoSEQ Assay, a bias-controlled multiplex PCR. As for the original processing: Within the assay, amplification of reference gene primers was used to estimate how many nucleated cells each sample contained. To quantify the absolute abundance of each unique TCRbeta CDR3 rearrangement, sequence reads were collapsed and filtered. For each sample, productive Simpson clonality was calculated by taking the square root of Simpson's diversity index across productive rearrangements. Drawn from immuneACCESS, this table holds only the in-frame rearrangements with V and J called that TCRdb kept. Clones are partly lost; checked studies trace under half to an unresolved V gene and leave the rest unexplained. Clonal size and the V and J genes are those of that table, whereas D and trimming came from the DNA. Recorded for this sample are roughly 120,000 clones; 60% to 85% of them occurred a single time. The top ten constitute around 5.9% of the sample.

The rearranged chain carries TRBV18 and TRBJ1-5; the D gene identity is not certain. The origin of this receptor is a man in his 70s with acute or convalescent COVID-19. The sequenced sample consisted of peripheral blood. The sequenced DNA: TGTGCCAGCTCCGATTTTTCAGGCTATAGCAATCAGCCCCAGCATTTT. It codes for CASSDFSGYSNQPQHF.